Listed here are 7 T cell receptor beta chains from one sample, sequenced in a study of shared clonotypes between healthy human individuals. TCRdb's copy holds only in-frame clones and misses some; the assay was immunoSEQ multiplex PCR. The table shows a few million clones, with 85% to 95% occurring only once. The sample was naive CD4+ T cells sorted from blood. Subset in this sample: CD45RA+ positively selected. These receptors were collected from a man aged 18 to 29 in good health.

This clone came up once. The chain recombines TRBV7-3 with TRBJ2-1; 9 bases map to TRBD1. Germline trimming cut 5 bases from V and 4 bases from J; bases unmatched to any gene: 6. The germline V gene encodes CDR1 SGHTA and CDR2 FQGTGA. The CDR3 totals 15 residues. The CDR3, as DNA: TGTGCCAGCAGCCTGGACAGGGGCGAGTACAATGAGCAGTTCTTC. Encoded protein: CASSLDRGEYNEQFF.

The chain joins TRBV9 to TRBJ2-4; 7 bases map to TRBD1. Losses at the gene ends were 4 bases for V and 7 bases for J; bases not matched to a gene: 8. The CDR3 loop spans 14 amino acids. Germline CDR1 and CDR2: SGDLS and YYNGEE. The CDR3 spells CASSPQGQRNIQYF. As DNA, the CDR3 is TGTGCCAGCAGCCCACAGGGACAGCGGAACATTCAGTACTTC.

V and J are TRBV5-1 and TRBJ2-7; the match to TRBD2 covers 7 bases. Germline V gene data show CDR1 as SGHRS and CDR2 as YFSETQ. The CDR3 covers 14 residues. J lost 2 bases, V lost 4 bases, and 6 bases had no gene match. CDR3 coding DNA: TGCGCCAGCAGCCCGGAGCGGGGCACCTACGAGCAGTACTTC. Protein sequence: CASSPERGTYEQYF.

V and J are TRBV10-3 and TRBJ1-2, with D perhaps TRBD1 (5 bases). Per the germline V gene, CDR1 is ENHRY and CDR2 is SYGVKD. CDR3 length: 15 amino acids. Trimming took 3 bases from V and 8 from J, leaving 19 bases between them. The CDR3 region has the DNA TGTGCCATCAGTGAAGAGGAGGCAGGGTCTGGGGGCTACACCTTC. It is translated as CAISEEEAGSGGYTF.

The chain links TRBV21-1 to TRBJ1-4; the table calls TRBD1, which could not be checked here. TRBV21-1 is tagged as a pseudogene. This CDR3 contains 16 residues. CDR3: CASSKPQTGFYEKLFF. The CDR3 nucleotides read TGTGCCAGCAGCAAACCACAGACAGGGTTCTATGAAAAACTGTTTTTT.

This clone has a single count. This sequence joins TRBV19 and TRBJ1-4; 8 bases agree with TRBD1. The CDR3 is 14 residues long. The germline V gene encodes CDR1 LNHDA and CDR2 SQIVND (reference sequence). V lost 1 base and J lost 8; bases outside the gene matches: 3. CDR3: CASSIAQGEEKLFF. The CDR3 DNA sequence: TGTGCCAGTAGTATAGCACAGGGGGAGGAAAAACTGTTTTTT.

This clone was counted a single time. Other DNA sequences from this sample encode an identical CDR3 as well. The gene calls are TRBV30 and TRBJ1-2; 8 bases line up with TRBD1. In germline, CDR1 is GTSNPN, CDR2 SVGIG (reference sequence). CDR3 length equals 11 residues. V gave up 5 bases and J gave up 8 bases; unmatched junction bases: 4. CDR3 sequence (DNA): TGTGCCTGGGGGACAGGAGCGGGCTACACCTTC. Translation gives CAWGTGAGYTF. The variable domain in full, with the rest retrieved from reference TRBV30 and TRBJ1-2, is SQTIHQWPATLVQPVGSPLSLECTVEGTSNPNLYWYRQAAGRGLQLLFYSVGIGQISSEVPQNLSASRPQDRQFILSSKKLLLSDSGFYLCAWGTGAGYTFGSGTRLTVV.